These 26 T cell receptor beta chains were all obtained from the same sample, sequenced in a study of cytomegalovirus exposure and HLA in healthy donors. The PCR had 60 Vbeta and 13 Jbeta primers. Data came from immunoSEQ multiplex PCR; TCRdb stores just in-frame clones and leaves some out. The sample totals approximately 140,000 clones. The sample taken for sequencing was PBMCs. These receptors came from a woman aged 45-60 years in good health and CMV-seronegative.

The chain uses TRBV5-1 and TRBJ2-2; 8 bases are a match to TRBD2. Germline CDR1 and CDR2: SGHRS and YFSETQ. The J segment lost 4 bases and the V segment lost 0 bases, leaving 5 bases of the junction unmatched. The CDR3 length is 16 residues. The CDR3, as DNA: TGCGCCAGCAGCTTGGACGGGAGGGGTGGCACCGGGGAGCTGTTTTTT. Translating gives CASSLDGRGGTGELFF. The entire variable domain, with the rest obtained from reference TRBV5-1 and TRBJ2-2, is as follows: KAGVTQTPRYLIKTRGQQVTLSCSPISGHRSVSWYQQTPGQGLQFLFEYFSETQRNKGNFPGRFSGRQFSNSRSEMNVSTLELGDSALYLCASSLDGRGGTGELFFGEGSRLTVL.

This chain uses TRBV5-4 with TRBJ2-1, with a tentative D call TRBD1 (8 bases). The CDR3 length is 15 residues. V lost 0 bases, J lost 5 bases, and 12 bases lay in between. Germline-derived CDR1 and CDR2 are SGHNT and YYREEE (reference sequence). The CDR3 DNA reads TGTGCCAGCAGCTTGGGACAGGGGAGGGACAATGAGCAGTTCTTC. Protein: CASSLGQGRDNEQFF.

The rearrangement links TRBV4-1 to TRBJ2-7; a weak D match, TRBD2 (5 bases). Germline V gene data show CDR1 as MGHRA and CDR2 as YSYEKL. V was trimmed by 0 bases and J by 6 bases, leaving 24 bases between them. This CDR3 is built from 18 residues. The CDR3 reads CASSQDLPVARGGSEQYF. CDR3 nucleotides: TGCGCCAGCAGCCAAGACCTACCCGTGGCTCGAGGAGGTAGCGAGCAGTACTTC.

The genes are TRBV6-6 and TRBJ2-7; 8 bases align to TRBD1. Germline V lookup: CDR1 MNHNY, CDR2 SVGAGI (reference sequence). This CDR3 region has 13 residues. The junction had 5 bases not matched to a gene; V was cut back by 6 bases and J by 4 bases. CDR3 region: CASRPGQAYEQYF. The CDR3 DNA sequence: TGTGCCAGCAGGCCGGGACAGGCGTACGAGCAGTACTTC.

V is TRBV28 and J is TRBJ1-6; the match to TRBD1 covers 10 bases. The J segment lost 6 bases and the V segment lost 2 bases, leaving 4 bases of the junction unmatched. This CDR3 has 16 amino acids. Germline V gives CDR1 MDHEN, CDR2 SYDVKM. In DNA, the CDR3 is TGTGCCAGCAGTTTACCGAGGACAGGGGGTAATTCACCCCTCCACTTT. It codes for CASSLPRTGGNSPLHF.

J is TRBJ1-3 and V is TRBV5-4; tentative D call: TRBD1 (5 bases). This CDR3 is built from 15 residues. Deletions cut 0 bases from V and 4 bases from J, with 11 bases between. The germline gives CDR1 SGHNT, CDR2 YYREEE (reference sequence). The CDR3: CASSLGGRAGNTIYF. In DNA, the CDR3 is TGTGCCAGCAGCTTGGGGGGCAGGGCGGGAAACACCATATATTTT.

This chain uses TRBV7-3 with TRBJ2-5, with a possible D match to TRBD1 (6 bases). Germline CDR1 and CDR2: SGHTA and FQGTGA. The CDR3 runs to 14 residues. V dropped 0 bases and J dropped 5 bases, with 10 bases sitting between them. The CDR3 DNA is TGTGCCAGCAGCTTAACCGGCCAGGGGGAGACCCAGTACTTC. Its protein is CASSLTGQGETQYF.

The V call is TRBV5-4, the J call TRBJ2-5; 9 nucleotides align to TRBD1. The CDR3 is 15 residues long. Germline V gene lookup returns CDR1 SGHNT and CDR2 YYREEE (reference sequence). The V segment lost 4 bases and the J segment 4 bases; nucleotides outside the gene matches: 8. The CDR3 DNA reads as TGTGCCAGCAGCCCTACAGGGGGCGCGAGAGAGACCCAGTACTTC. Encoded protein: CASSPTGGARETQYF.

The V gene is TRBV4-1, the J gene TRBJ2-2; D is ambiguous. The V gene lost 1 base and the J gene lost 4 bases, with 4 bases spanning the gap. Per the germline V gene, CDR1 is MGHRA and CDR2 is YSYEKL. The CDR3 contains 13 residues. The CDR3 loop is CASSQVSTGELFF. The DNA for the CDR3 is TGCGCCAGCAGCCAAGTCTCCACCGGGGAGCTGTTTTTT.

The V gene is TRBV13, the J gene TRBJ2-1; 9 bases agree with TRBD2. This CDR3 contains 14 residues. Germline V gives CDR1 PRHDT, CDR2 FYEKMQ (reference sequence). The trim removed 3 bases at V and 10 bases at J, leaving 7 bases unmatched. The CDR3 spells CASSFPRGTSEQFF. As DNA, the CDR3 is TGTGCCAGCAGCTTTCCCCGGGGGACTAGCGAGCAGTTCTTC.

V and J are TRBV9 and TRBJ2-7, with 10 positions matching TRBD2. CDR3 size: 15 residues. V gave up 4 bases and J gave up 4 bases; unmatched junction bases: 8. Per germline, CDR1 SGDLS and CDR2 YYNGEE. The CDR3 loop reads CASSSQREGRYEQYF. CDR3 nucleotide sequence: TGTGCCAGCAGCTCCCAGCGGGAGGGCCGTTACGAGCAGTACTTC.

V gene TRBV9 combines with J gene TRBJ2-5; 10 bases are a match to TRBD2. J lost 5 bases, V lost 1 base, and 5 bases had no gene match. The germline V gene encodes CDR1 SGDLS and CDR2 YYNGEE. This CDR3 has 15 amino acids. CDR3 in amino acids: CASSVLAGVWETQYF. The CDR3 DNA is TGTGCCAGCAGCGTACTAGCGGGAGTTTGGGAGACCCAGTACTTC. Based on the CDR3 plus reference TRBV9 and TRBJ2-5, the full variable domain is DSGVTQTPKHLITATGQRVTLRCSPRSGDLSVYWYQQSLDQGLQFLIQYYNGEERAKGNILERFSAQQFPDLHSELNLSSLELGDSALYFCASSVLAGVWETQYFGPGTRLLVL.

This chain uses TRBV4-1 with TRBJ1-5; D gene unclear. In germline, CDR1 is MGHRA, CDR2 YSYEKL. CDR3 length equals 15 residues. Trimming left V 1 base short and J 2 bases short, with 9 bases between. The CDR3 sequence: CASSQGGSGNQPQHF. In DNA form, the CDR3 reads TGCGCCAGCAGCCAAGGAGGCAGCGGCAATCAGCCCCAGCATTTT.

DNA for the CDR3: TGCGCCAGCAGCTTGTCCCCCACCTACGAGCAGTACTTC. Translating gives CASSLSPTYEQYF. V gene TRBV5-1 combines with J gene TRBJ2-7; D gene unclear. The germline V gene has CDR1 SGHRS and CDR2 YFSETQ. The CDR3 length is 13 residues. V dropped 1 base and J dropped 2 bases, with 7 bases sitting between them. Full variable domain (remainder filled in from reference TRBV5-1 and TRBJ2-7): KAGVTQTPRYLIKTRGQQVTLSCSPISGHRSVSWYQQTPGQGLQFLFEYFSETQRNKGNFPGRFSGRQFSNSRSEMNVSTLELGDSALYLCASSLSPTYEQYFGPGTRLTVT.

The rearrangement links TRBV30 to TRBJ2-7, with 10 positions matching TRBD1. Unmatched junction bases numbered 5, after V lost 4 bases and J lost 2 bases. The CDR3 is 14 residues long. CDR1 and CDR2 (germline): GTSNPN, SVGIG (reference sequence). The CDR3 nucleotides are TGTGCCTGGACCGGGACAGGGGCCCCCTACGAGCAGTACTTC. This codes for CAWTGTGAPYEQYF.

V usage is TRBV28 and J usage is TRBJ2-5, with 12 bases fitting TRBD1. Germline lookup yields CDR1 MDHEN and CDR2 SYDVKM. The CDR3 runs 15 residues. The junction had 9 bases not matched to a gene; V was cut back by 7 bases and J by 6 bases. CDR3: CASTGDRGQTKTQYF. The DNA of the CDR3 is TGTGCCAGCACCGGGGACAGGGGGCAAACAAAGACCCAGTACTTC. Combining the CDR3 with reference TRBV28 and TRBJ2-5 gives the whole variable domain DVKVTQSSRYLVKRTGEKVFLECVQDMDHENMFWYRQDPGLGLRLIYFSYDVKMKEKGDIPEGYSVSREKKERFSLILESASTNQTSMYLCASTGDRGQTKTQYFGPGTRLLVL.

The chain joins TRBV9 to TRBJ2-1; 9 nucleotides match TRBD1. The germline V gene encodes CDR1 SGDLS and CDR2 YYNGEE. Trimming took 3 bases from V and 2 from J; bases not matched to a gene: 3. The CDR3 loop spans 15 amino acids. CDR3 DNA: TGTGCCAGCAGCGGTGGACAGGGGCCCTACAATGAGCAGTTCTTC. Protein sequence: CASSGGQGPYNEQFF.

V and J are TRBV5-4 and TRBJ1-2; 9 nucleotides align to TRBD1. CDR3 length equals 16 residues. Germline CDR1 and CDR2: SGHNT and YYREEE (reference sequence). V lost 4 bases, J lost 4 bases, and 11 bases stayed unmatched. Written as DNA, the CDR3 is TGTGCCAGCAGCCACCGGGACAGGGACCCACCCTATGGCTACACCTTC. As protein: CASSHRDRDPPYGYTF.

The CDR3 DNA follows: TGTGCCTGGGGATTGGAACAGCAGGCTTTCTTT. Protein: CAWGLEQQAFF. The chain employs TRBV30 and TRBJ1-1, with D hard to call. The CDR3 length is 11 residues. Germline CDR1 GTSNPN, CDR2 SVGIG (reference sequence). Trimming took off 5 bases at V and 11 bases at J, with 15 bases between the two ends.

The chain combines TRBV11-1 with TRBJ2-3; D ambiguous. CDR1 SGHAT and CDR2 FQDESV come from the germline V gene (reference sequence). V shed 5 bases and J shed 0 bases, with 6 bases lying between them. CDR3 length: 13 residues. The CDR3 nucleotides read TGTGCCAGCAGCGTCCCGAGCACAGATACGCAGTATTTT. Translation: CASSVPSTDTQYF.

This chain uses TRBV5-1 with TRBJ2-2; D gene uncertain. Looked up from germline, CDR1 is SGHRS and CDR2 is YFSETQ. This CDR3 has 15 residues. V was trimmed by 6 bases and J by 1 base, leaving 13 bases between them. The chain's CDR3 is CASTSQAMNTGELFF. CDR3 bases: TGCGCCAGCACGAGCCAAGCGATGAACACCGGGGAGCTGTTTTTT.

This chain links TRBV30 with TRBJ2-1; weak D call: TRBD2 (6 bases). Germline loops: CDR1 GTSNPN, CDR2 SVGIG (reference sequence). The CDR3 totals 17 residues. V was cut by 1 base and J by 1 base, with 17 bases left in between. The DNA for the CDR3 is TGTGCCTGGAGTGGGGGAGGTAGGGCAGGGTCCTACAATGAGCAGTTCTTC. Residues: CAWSGGGRAGSYNEQFF. Combining the CDR3 with reference TRBV30 and TRBJ2-1 gives the whole variable domain SQTIHQWPATLVQPVGSPLSLECTVEGTSNPNLYWYRQAAGRGLQLLFYSVGIGQISSEVPQNLSASRPQDRQFILSSKKLLLSDSGFYLCAWSGGGRAGSYNEQFFGPGTRLTVL.

The chain has TRBV4-1 and TRBJ1-3; D gene uncertain. The V end was cut by 1 base, the J end by 0 bases, with 13 bases between. The CDR3 is 17 amino acids. Germline loops: CDR1 MGHRA, CDR2 YSYEKL. In DNA, the CDR3 is TGCGCCAGCAGCCAAGTCGGTGCGGGGAGCTCTGGAAACACCATATATTTT. It translates to CASSQVGAGSSGNTIYF.

The gene calls are TRBV5-1 and TRBJ1-1; perhaps TRBD1 as D (5 bases). Germline lookup yields CDR1 SGHRS and CDR2 YFSETQ. Deletions cut 0 bases from V and 0 bases from J, with 9 bases between. The length of the CDR3 is 15 residues. CDR3 region: CASSLEVQVNTEAFF. DNA for the CDR3: TGCGCCAGCAGCTTGGAAGTACAGGTGAACACTGAAGCTTTCTTT.

This sequence joins TRBV9 and TRBJ2-3, with 9 bases lining up with TRBD2. Germline trimming cut 0 bases from V and 5 bases from J; bases unmatched to any gene: 7. The length of the CDR3 is 16 residues. CDR1 and CDR2 (germline): SGDLS, YYNGEE. The CDR3 region is CASSVDLAGGIDTQYF. In nucleotides, the CDR3 is TGTGCCAGCAGCGTAGACCTGGCGGGAGGGATAGATACGCAGTATTTT. Using reference TRBV9 and TRBJ2-3 for the parts outside the CDR3, the full variable domain is DSGVTQTPKHLITATGQRVTLRCSPRSGDLSVYWYQQSLDQGLQFLIQYYNGEERAKGNILERFSAQQFPDLHSELNLSSLELGDSALYFCASSVDLAGGIDTQYFGPGTRLTVL.

The J gene is TRBJ1-4, the V gene TRBV19; 7 nucleotides match TRBD1. Germline CDR1 LNHDA, CDR2 SQIVND (reference sequence). V gave up 7 bases and J gave up 4 bases; unmatched junction bases: 0. The CDR3 covers 12 residues. The CDR3 reads CASNRGNEKLFF. The CDR3 DNA is TGTGCCAGTAACAGGGGTAATGAAAAACTGTTTTTT.